This TCR beta chain was documented in a study of glioma-infiltrating T cells. Study-level points and caveats: Non-neoplastic patients had below-expected tissue-blood divergence, while all gliomas exceeded expectation.

This clonotype was counted only a few times. Its antigen remains unidentified. V was cut by 0 bases and J by 5 bases, with 7 bases left in between. This CDR3 region has 13 residues. The germline gives CDR1 ENHRY, CDR2 SYGVKD. The iRepertoire nested amplicon-rescue multiplex PCR amplified TCR alpha and beta CDR3s from RNA. For one-step reverse transcription and amplification, roughly 95-400 ng of tissue mRNA or PBMC total RNA was used. TCRdb independently ran MiXCR on the multiplex PCR reads; one entry per CDR3 protein. The repertoire holds more than 95,000 distinct CDR3 sequences, with approximately 23% as singletons.

The chain links TRBV10-3 to TRBJ2-5, with D hard to call. This clonotype was sampled from a human donor with low-grade glioma or glioblastoma, undergoing nonglioma brain surgery, or in good health (not recorded which). Sequencing was done on a sample of glioma tissue, nonneoplastic brain tissue, or PBMCs (not recorded which). For the CDR3, the DNA is TGTGCCATCAGTGAGTCGAGTTGGGAGACCCAGTACTTC. Protein: CAISESSWETQYF.